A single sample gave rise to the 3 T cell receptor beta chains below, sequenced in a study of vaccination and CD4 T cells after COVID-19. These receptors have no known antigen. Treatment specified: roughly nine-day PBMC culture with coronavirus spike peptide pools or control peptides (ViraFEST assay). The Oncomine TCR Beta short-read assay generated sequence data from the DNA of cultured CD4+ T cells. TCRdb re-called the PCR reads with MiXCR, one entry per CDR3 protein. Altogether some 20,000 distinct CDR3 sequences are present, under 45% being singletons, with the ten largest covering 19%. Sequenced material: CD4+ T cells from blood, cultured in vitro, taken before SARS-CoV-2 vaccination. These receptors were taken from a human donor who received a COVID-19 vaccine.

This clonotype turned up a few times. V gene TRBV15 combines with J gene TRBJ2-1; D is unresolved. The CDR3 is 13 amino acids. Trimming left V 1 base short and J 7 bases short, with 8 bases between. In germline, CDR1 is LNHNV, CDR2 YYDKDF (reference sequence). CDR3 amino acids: CATSRAQSNEQFF. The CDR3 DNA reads TGTGCCACCAGCAGAGCCCAGTCTAATGAGCAGTTCTTC.

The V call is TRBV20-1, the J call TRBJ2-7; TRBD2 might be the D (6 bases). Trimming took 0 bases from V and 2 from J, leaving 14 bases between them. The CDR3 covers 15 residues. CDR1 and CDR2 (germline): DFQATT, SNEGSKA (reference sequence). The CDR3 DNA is TGCAGTGCTAGAGATACGCGGGGTGCCACCTACGAGCAGTACTTC. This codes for CSARDTRGATYEQYF.

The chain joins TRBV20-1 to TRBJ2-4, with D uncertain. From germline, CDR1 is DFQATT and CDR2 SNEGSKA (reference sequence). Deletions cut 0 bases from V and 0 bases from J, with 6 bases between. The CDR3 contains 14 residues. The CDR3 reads CSAREPIAKNIQYF. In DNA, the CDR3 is TGCAGTGCTAGAGAGCCCATAGCCAAAAACATTCAGTACTTC.